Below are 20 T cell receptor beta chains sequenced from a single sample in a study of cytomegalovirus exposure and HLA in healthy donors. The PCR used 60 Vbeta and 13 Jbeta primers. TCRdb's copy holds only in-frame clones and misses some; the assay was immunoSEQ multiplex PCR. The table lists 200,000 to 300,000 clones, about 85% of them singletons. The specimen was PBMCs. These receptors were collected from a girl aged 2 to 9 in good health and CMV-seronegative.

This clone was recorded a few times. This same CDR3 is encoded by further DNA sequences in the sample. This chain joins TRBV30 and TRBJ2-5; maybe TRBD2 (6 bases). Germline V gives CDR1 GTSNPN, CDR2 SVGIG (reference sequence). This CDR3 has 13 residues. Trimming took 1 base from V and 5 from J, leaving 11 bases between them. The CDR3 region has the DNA TGTGCCTGGAGTGGAGGCGCGGGGGAGACCCAGTACTTC. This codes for CAWSGGAGETQYF.

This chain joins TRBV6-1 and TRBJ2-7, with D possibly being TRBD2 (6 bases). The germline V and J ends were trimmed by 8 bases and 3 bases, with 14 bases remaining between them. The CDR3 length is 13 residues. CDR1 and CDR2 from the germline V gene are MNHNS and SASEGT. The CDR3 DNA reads TGTGCCAGCCGCACCGGGACTGGCTACGAGCAGTACTTC. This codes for CASRTGTGYEQYF.

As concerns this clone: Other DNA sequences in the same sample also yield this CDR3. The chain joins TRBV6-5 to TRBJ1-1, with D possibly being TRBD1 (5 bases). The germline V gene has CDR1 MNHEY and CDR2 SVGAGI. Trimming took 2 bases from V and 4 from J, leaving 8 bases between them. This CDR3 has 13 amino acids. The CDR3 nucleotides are TGTGCCAGCAGTTACGGGGGGGGCACTGAAGCTTTCTTT. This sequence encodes CASSYGGGTEAFF.

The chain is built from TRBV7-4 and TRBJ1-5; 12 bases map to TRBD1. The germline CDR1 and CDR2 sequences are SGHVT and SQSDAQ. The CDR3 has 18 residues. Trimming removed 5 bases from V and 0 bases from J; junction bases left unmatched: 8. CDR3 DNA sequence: TGTGCCAGCAGCCCCGGGACAGGGGGCTGGGATAGCAATCAGCCCCAGCATTTT. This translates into CASSPGTGGWDSNQPQHF.

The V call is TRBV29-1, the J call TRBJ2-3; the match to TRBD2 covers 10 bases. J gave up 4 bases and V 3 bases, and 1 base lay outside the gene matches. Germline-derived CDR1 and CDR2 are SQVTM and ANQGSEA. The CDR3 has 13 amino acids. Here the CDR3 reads CSVDLAGADTQYF. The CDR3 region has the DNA TGCAGCGTTGACCTAGCGGGAGCAGATACGCAGTATTTT.

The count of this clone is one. For the CDR3, the DNA is TGTGCCAGCAGTTACGGGCAGTCCTACGAGCAGTACTTC. Translating gives CASSYGQSYEQYF. The chain combines TRBV6-6 with TRBJ2-5; D gene unclear. The closer fit of TRBJ2-7 to the DNA end suggests the J call may be wrong. This CDR3 has 13 residues. Germline-derived CDR1 and CDR2 are MNHNY and SVGAGI (reference sequence).

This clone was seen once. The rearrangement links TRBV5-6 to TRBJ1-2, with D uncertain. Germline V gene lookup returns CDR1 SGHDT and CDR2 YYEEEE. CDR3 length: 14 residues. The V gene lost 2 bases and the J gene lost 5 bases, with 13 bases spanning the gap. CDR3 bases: TGTGCCAGCAGCTTACGGGGAACAGCTTATGGCTACACCTTC. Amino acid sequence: CASSLRGTAYGYTF.

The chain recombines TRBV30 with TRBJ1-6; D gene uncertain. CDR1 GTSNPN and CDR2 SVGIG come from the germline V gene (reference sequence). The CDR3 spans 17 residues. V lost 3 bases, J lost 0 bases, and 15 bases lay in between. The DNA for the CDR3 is TGTGCCTGGAGGTGGGCCCGAGTGACCTCCTATAATTCACCCCTCCACTTT. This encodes CAWRWARVTSYNSPLHF.

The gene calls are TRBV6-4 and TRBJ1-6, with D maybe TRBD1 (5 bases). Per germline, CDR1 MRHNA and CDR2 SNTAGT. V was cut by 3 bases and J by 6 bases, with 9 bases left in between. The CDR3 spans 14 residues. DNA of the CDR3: TGTGCCAGCAGTGAGGGGCCAATTAATTCACCCCTCCACTTT. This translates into CASSEGPINSPLHF.

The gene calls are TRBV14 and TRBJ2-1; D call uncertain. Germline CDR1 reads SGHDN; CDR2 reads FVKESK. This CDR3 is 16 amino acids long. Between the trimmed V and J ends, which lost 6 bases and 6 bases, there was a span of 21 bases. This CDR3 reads CASRPDYPRLSNEQFF. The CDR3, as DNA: TGTGCCAGCAGACCCGATTACCCCAGATTATCCAATGAGCAGTTCTTC.

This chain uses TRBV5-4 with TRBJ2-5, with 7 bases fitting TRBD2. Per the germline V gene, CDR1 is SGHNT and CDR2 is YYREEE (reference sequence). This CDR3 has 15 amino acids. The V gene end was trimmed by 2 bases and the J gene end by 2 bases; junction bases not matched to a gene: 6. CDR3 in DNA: TGTGCCAGCAGCTTCTTTACCGGGGGGCAAGAGACCCAGTACTTC. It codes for CASSFFTGGQETQYF.

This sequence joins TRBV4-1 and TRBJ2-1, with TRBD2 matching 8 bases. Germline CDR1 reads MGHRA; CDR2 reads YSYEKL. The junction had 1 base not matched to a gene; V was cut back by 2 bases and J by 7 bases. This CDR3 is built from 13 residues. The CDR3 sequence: CASSQPSGNEQFF. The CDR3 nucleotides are TGCGCCAGCAGCCAACCTAGCGGGAATGAGCAGTTCTTC.

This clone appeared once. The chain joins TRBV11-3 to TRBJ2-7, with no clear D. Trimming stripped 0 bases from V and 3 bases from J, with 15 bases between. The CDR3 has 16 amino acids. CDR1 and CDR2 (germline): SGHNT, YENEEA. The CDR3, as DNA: TGTGCCAGCAGCTTAGATGTCCAAGTGACACTCTACGAGCAGTACTTC. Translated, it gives CASSLDVQVTLYEQYF.

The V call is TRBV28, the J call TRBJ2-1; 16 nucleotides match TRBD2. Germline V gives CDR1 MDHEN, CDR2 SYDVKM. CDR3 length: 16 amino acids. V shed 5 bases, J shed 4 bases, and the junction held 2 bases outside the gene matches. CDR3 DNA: TGTGCCAGCAGTAGGGGACTAGCGGGGGGGTACAATGAGCAGTTCTTC. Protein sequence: CASSRGLAGGYNEQFF.

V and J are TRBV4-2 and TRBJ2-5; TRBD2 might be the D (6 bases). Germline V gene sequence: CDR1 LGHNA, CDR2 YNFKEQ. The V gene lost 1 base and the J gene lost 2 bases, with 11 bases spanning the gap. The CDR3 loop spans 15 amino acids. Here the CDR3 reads CASSQGGKLQETQYF. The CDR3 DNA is TGTGCCAGCAGCCAAGGCGGGAAGCTACAAGAGACCCAGTACTTC.

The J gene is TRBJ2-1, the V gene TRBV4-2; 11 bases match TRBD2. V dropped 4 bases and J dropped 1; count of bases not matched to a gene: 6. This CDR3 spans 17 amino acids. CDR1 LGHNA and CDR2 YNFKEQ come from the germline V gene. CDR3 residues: CASSLISGGESYNEQFF. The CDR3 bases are TGTGCCAGCAGCCTTATTAGCGGGGGGGAGTCCTACAATGAGCAGTTCTTC.

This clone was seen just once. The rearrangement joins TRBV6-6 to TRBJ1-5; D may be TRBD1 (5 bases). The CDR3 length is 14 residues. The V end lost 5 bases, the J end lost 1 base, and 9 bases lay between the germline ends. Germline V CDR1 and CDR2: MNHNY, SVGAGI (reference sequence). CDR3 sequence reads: CASSPRESNQPQHF. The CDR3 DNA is TGTGCCAGCAGTCCCAGGGAAAGCAATCAGCCCCAGCATTTT.

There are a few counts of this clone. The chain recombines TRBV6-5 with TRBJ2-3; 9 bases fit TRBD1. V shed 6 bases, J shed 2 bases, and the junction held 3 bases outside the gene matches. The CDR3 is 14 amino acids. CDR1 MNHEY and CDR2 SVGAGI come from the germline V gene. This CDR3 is CASRDRGFTDTQYF. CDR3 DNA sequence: TGTGCCAGCAGGGACAGGGGATTCACAGATACGCAGTATTTT.

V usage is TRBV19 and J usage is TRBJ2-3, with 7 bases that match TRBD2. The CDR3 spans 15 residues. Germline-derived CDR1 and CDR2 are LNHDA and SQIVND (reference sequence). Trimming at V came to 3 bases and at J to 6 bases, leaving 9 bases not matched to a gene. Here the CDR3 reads CASSMLLAQMDTQYF. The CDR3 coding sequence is TGTGCCAGTAGTATGTTACTAGCGCAAATGGATACGCAGTATTTT.

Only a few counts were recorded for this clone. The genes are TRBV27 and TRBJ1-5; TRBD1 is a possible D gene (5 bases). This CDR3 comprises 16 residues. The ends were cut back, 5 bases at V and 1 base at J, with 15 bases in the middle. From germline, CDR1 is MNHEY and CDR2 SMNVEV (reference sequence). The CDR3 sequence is CASSPDGGKSNQPQHF. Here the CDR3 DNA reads TGTGCCAGCAGTCCGGACGGGGGAAAGAGCAATCAGCCCCAGCATTTT.